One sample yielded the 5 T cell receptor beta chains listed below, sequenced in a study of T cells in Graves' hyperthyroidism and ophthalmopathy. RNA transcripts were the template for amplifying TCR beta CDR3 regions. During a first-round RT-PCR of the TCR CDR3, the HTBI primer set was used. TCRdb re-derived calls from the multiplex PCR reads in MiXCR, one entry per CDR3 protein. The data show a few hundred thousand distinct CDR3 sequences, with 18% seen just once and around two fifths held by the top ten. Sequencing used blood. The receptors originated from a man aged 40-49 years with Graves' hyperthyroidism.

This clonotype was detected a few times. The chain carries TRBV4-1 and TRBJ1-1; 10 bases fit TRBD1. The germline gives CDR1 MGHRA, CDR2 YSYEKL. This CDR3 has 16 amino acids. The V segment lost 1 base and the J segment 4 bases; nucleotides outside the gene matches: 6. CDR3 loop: CASSQATGGYGTEAFF. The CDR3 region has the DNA TGCGCCAGCAGCCAAGCGACAGGGGGCTATGGCACTGAAGCTTTCTTT.

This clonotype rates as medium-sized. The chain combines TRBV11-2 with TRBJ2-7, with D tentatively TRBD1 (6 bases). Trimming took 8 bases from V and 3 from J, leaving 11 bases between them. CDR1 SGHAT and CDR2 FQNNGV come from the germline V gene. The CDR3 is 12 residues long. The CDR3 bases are TGTGCCAGCTTGGGGGCGGACTACGAGCAGTACTTC. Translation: CASLGADYEQYF.

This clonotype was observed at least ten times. The CDR3 reads CASTPWGLSGANVLTF. Written as DNA, the CDR3 is TGTGCCAGTACCCCTTGGGGTCTCTCTGGGGCCAACGTCCTGACTTTC. The chain carries TRBV19 and TRBJ2-6, with D unresolved. Per the germline V gene, CDR1 is LNHDA and CDR2 is SQIVND (reference sequence). The CDR3 length is 16 residues. Trimming cost V 7 bases and J 0 bases, with 13 bases left between them.

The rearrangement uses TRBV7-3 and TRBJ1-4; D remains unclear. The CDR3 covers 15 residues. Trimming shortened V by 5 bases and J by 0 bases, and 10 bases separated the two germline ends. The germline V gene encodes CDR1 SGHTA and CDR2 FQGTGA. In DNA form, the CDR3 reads TGTGCCAGCAGCCAATATGGAGCAACTAATGAAAAACTGTTTTTT. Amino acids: CASSQYGATNEKLFF.

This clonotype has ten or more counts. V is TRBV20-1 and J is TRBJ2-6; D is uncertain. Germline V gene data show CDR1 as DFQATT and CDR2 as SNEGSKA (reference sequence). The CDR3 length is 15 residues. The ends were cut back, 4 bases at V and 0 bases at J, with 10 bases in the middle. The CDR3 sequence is CSATPQASGANVLTF. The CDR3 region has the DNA TGCAGTGCTACGCCGCAGGCCTCTGGGGCCAACGTCCTGACTTTC.